These 5 T cell receptor beta chains share one sample of origin, sequenced in a study of shared clonotypes between healthy human individuals. Here immunoSEQ multiplex PCR was the method, and the copy in TCRdb shows in-frame clones only, minus some. The repertoire has around 980,000 clones, roughly 74% of them found once; the top ten carry 0.5% to 0.65%. Sequenced sample: memory CD4+ T cells from PBMCs. Documented subset: CD45RA-negative fraction. These receptors came from a man in his late teens or twenties in good health. Some clones in this sample may be carry-over from other donors' samples.

In this sample, this clone turned up many times. The V and J genes are TRBV11-3 and TRBJ1-1; TRBD1 aligns across 8 bases. The CDR3 has 13 residues. V trimming: 5 bases; J trimming: 4 bases; junction bases outside the gene matches: 3. Germline CDR1 and CDR2: SGHNT and YENEEA. CDR3 DNA sequence: TGTGCCAGCAGCATGGACAGGGCCACTGAAGCTTTCTTT. Protein sequence: CASSMDRATEAFF.

About this clone itself: The same CDR3 can be traced to other DNA sequences in this sample. V and J are TRBV9 and TRBJ2-1; the match to TRBD2 covers 12 bases. V dropped 2 bases and J dropped 4; count of bases not matched to a gene: 1. The CDR3 runs to 15 residues. The germline gives CDR1 SGDLS, CDR2 YYNGEE. The CDR3 loop is CASSVGLAGYNEQFF. The CDR3, as DNA: TGTGCCAGCAGCGTTGGACTAGCGGGGTACAATGAGCAGTTCTTC.

J is TRBJ1-1 and V is TRBV28; D possibly corresponds to TRBD1 (6 bases). The V and J ends lost 6 bases and 1 base respectively, with 15 bases between them. Germline loops: CDR1 MDHEN, CDR2 SYDVKM. The CDR3 extends over 15 amino acids. The CDR3 sequence: CASRPTPDRNTEAFF. The DNA of the CDR3 is TGTGCCAGCAGACCTACTCCGGACAGGAACACTGAAGCTTTCTTT. Complete variable domain (other parts from reference TRBV28 and TRBJ1-1): DVKVTQSSRYLVKRTGEKVFLECVQDMDHENMFWYRQDPGLGLRLIYFSYDVKMKEKGDIPEGYSVSREKKERFSLILESASTNQTSMYLCASRPTPDRNTEAFFGQGTRLTVV.

Regarding this clone: The sample has other DNA sequences that encode this CDR3 too. This CDR3 reads CASSPGGPYNEQFF. The CDR3 nucleotides are TGTGCCAGCTCACCGGGAGGGCCCTACAATGAGCAGTTCTTC. The genes are TRBV18 and TRBJ2-1, with 7 nucleotides matching TRBD2. Germline V gene lookup returns CDR1 KGHSH and CDR2 LQKENI. V trimming: 3 bases; J trimming: 2 bases; junction bases outside the gene matches: 1. CDR3 size: 14 residues. Drawing the rest from reference TRBV18 and TRBJ2-1, the complete variable domain is NAGVMQNPRHLVRRRGQEARLRCSPMKGHSHVYWYRQLPEEGLKFMVYLQKENIIDESGMPKERFSAEFPKEGPSILRIQQVVRGDSAAYFCASSPGGPYNEQFFGPGTRLTVL.

CDR3 in amino acids: CASTVGWGAGNYNEQFF. CDR3 nucleotides: TGTGCCAGCACGGTCGGTTGGGGCGCGGGGAACTACAATGAGCAGTTCTTC. The V call is TRBV9, the J call TRBJ2-1; weak D call: TRBD2 (6 bases). The CDR3 totals 17 residues. The V end lost 6 bases, the J end lost 3 bases, and 22 bases lay between the germline ends. Germline CDR1 and CDR2: SGDLS and YYNGEE.